The 28 T cell receptor beta chains below were found in one sample sequenced in a study of blood T cell repertoires in COVID-19. The data were produced by immunoSEQ multiplex PCR, yet TCRdb's version contains in-frame clones alone and is incomplete. The sample holds around 230,000 clones, 82% seen once. The specimen sequenced was peripheral blood. Receptor source: a woman aged 60-75 years with active or convalescent COVID-19.

CDR3 sequence reads: CASSQDPGQGYTF. CDR3 coding DNA: TGTGCCAGCAGCCAAGATCCAGGGCAGGGCTACACCTTC. V is TRBV3-1 (or the pseudogene TRBV3-2) and J is TRBJ1-2; TRBD1 is a possible D gene (5 bases). Germline V CDR1 and CDR2: LGHDT, YNNKEL (reference sequence). CDR3 length: 13 residues. V was shortened by 0 bases and J by 8 bases, with 10 bases between the two germline ends.

The rearrangement links TRBV5-4 to TRBJ2-1, with D unclear. CDR1 is SGHNT and CDR2 is YYREEE in the germline V gene (reference sequence). V was cut by 0 bases and J by 3 bases, with 7 bases left in between. The CDR3 has 14 residues. Here the CDR3 DNA reads TGTGCCAGCAGCTTGGTAGGCGGCTACAATGAGCAGTTCTTC. Its translation is CASSLVGGYNEQFF.

The chain uses TRBV4-3 and TRBJ1-4, with a tentative D call TRBD1 (5 bases). CDR1 LGHNA and CDR2 YSLEER come from the germline V gene. This CDR3 has 17 amino acids. V shed 1 base and J shed 6 bases, with 18 bases lying between them. CDR3 protein: CASSQGRARGADEKLFF. For the CDR3, the DNA is TGCGCCAGCAGCCAAGGGAGGGCTAGAGGGGCGGATGAAAAACTGTTTTTT.

The chain couples TRBV11-3 to TRBJ2-3, with 13 nucleotides matching TRBD2. CDR3 size: 17 residues. Trimming cost V 5 bases and J 2 bases; bases outside gene matches: 7. The germline gives CDR1 SGHNT, CDR2 YENEEA. The CDR3 reads CASSPPGLAGDTDTQYF. In nucleotides, the CDR3 is TGTGCCAGCAGCCCGCCCGGACTAGCGGGGGACACAGATACGCAGTATTTT. The full variable domain, completed using reference TRBV11-3 and TRBJ2-3, is EAGVVQSPRYKIIEKKQPVAFWCNPISGHNTLYWYLQNLGQGPELLIRYENEEAVDDSQLPKDRFSAERLKGVDSTLKIQPAELGDSAVYLCASSPPGLAGDTDTQYFGPGTRLTVL.

V gene TRBV5-6 combines with J gene TRBJ1-4, with D maybe TRBD1 (6 bases). The CDR3 loop spans 15 amino acids. Germline V lookup: CDR1 SGHDT, CDR2 YYEEEE. The germline V and J ends were trimmed by 3 bases and 5 bases, with 14 bases remaining between them. The CDR3 nucleotides are TGTGCCAGCAGCTCCGGACAGACACGGAATGAAAAACTGTTTTTT. This translates into CASSSGQTRNEKLFF. Full variable domain (rest looked up from reference TRBV5-6 and TRBJ1-4): DAGVTQSPTHLIKTRGQQVTLRCSPKSGHDTVSWYQQALGQGPQFIFQYYEEEERQRGNFPDRFSGHQFPNYSSELNVNALLLGDSALYLCASSSGQTRNEKLFFGSGTQLSVL.

This clone has only a few counts. J is TRBJ2-1 and V is TRBV7-8; possibly TRBD1 for D (5 bases). Germline V gene data show CDR1 as SGHVS and CDR2 as FQNEAQ. Deletions cut 6 bases from V and 5 bases from J, with 14 bases between. This CDR3 region has 14 residues. Here the CDR3 reads CASSIWGQDNEQFF. CDR3 nucleotides: TGTGCCAGCAGTATATGGGGCCAGGACAATGAGCAGTTCTTC.

This chain uses TRBV13 with TRBJ2-5; the match to TRBD2 covers 10 bases. There are 15 residues in the CDR3. Per germline, CDR1 PRHDT and CDR2 FYEKMQ (reference sequence). The V segment lost 4 bases and the J segment 6 bases; nucleotides outside the gene matches: 8. For the CDR3, the DNA is TGTGCCAGCAGCTCACTAGCGGGGAGCCGGCAGACCCAGTACTTC. Residues: CASSSLAGSRQTQYF. Full variable domain (rest looked up from reference TRBV13 and TRBJ2-5): AAGVIQSPRHLIKEKRETATLKCYPIPRHDTVYWYQQGPGQDPQFLISFYEKMQSDKGSIPDRFSAQQFSDYHSELNMSSLELGDSALYFCASSSLAGSRQTQYFGPGTRLLVL.

V and J are TRBV3-1 (or the pseudogene TRBV3-2) and TRBJ1-3, with TRBD1 matching 7 bases. With 1 base clipped from V and 1 base from J, the junction kept 13 bases outside the gene matches. CDR1 LGHDT and CDR2 YNNKEL come from the germline V gene (reference sequence). The CDR3 contains 19 residues. The CDR3 loop reads CASSQAFFGTVGSGNTIYF. CDR3 nucleotides: TGTGCCAGCAGCCAAGCCTTCTTCGGGACAGTAGGGTCTGGAAACACCATATATTTT.

The V gene is TRBV4-1, the J gene TRBJ2-7, with TRBD2 as a possible D gene (6 bases). With 0 bases removed from V and 2 bases from J, the gap between germline ends came to 14 bases. CDR1 is MGHRA, CDR2 YSYEKL, per germline. This CDR3 is built from 16 residues. The CDR3 bases are TGCGCCAGCAGCCAAGATGGGGCGGAGGGTGCCTACGAGCAGTACTTC. Translation gives CASSQDGAEGAYEQYF.

CDR3 nucleotides: TGTGCCAGCTCACCGGGGGACAGGCGGGAGCAGTACTTC. It is translated as CASSPGDRREQYF. This rearrangement joins TRBV18 to TRBJ2-7; 8 bases are shared with TRBD1. V lost 3 bases to trimming and J lost 7 bases; unmatched junction nucleotides: 5. The CDR3 is 13 residues long. Germline V gives CDR1 KGHSH, CDR2 LQKENI.

This sequence joins TRBV18 and TRBJ1-4; a possible D gene is TRBD1 (5 bases). Germline lookup yields CDR1 KGHSH and CDR2 LQKENI. V was shortened by 5 bases and J by 3 bases, with 13 bases between the two germline ends. The CDR3 runs 15 residues. CDR3 DNA sequence: TGTGCCAGCTCATTGGTTCCAGGGTCTAATGAAAAACTGTTTTTT. Its protein is CASSLVPGSNEKLFF.

This clone was detected only once. The chain couples TRBV10-3 to TRBJ1-2, with unresolved D. Germline values: CDR1 ENHRY, CDR2 SYGVKD. V lost 0 bases to trimming and J lost 3 bases, with 17 bases between them. This CDR3 comprises 17 residues. The DNA of the CDR3 is TGTGCCATCAGTGAGTCAGGAGGGAGAAGGGTAGACTATGGCTACACCTTC. It specifies CAISESGGRRVDYGYTF.

The chain links TRBV6-5 to TRBJ2-5; maybe TRBD1 (8 bases). V was pared by 6 bases and J by 5 bases, with 19 bases between. The CDR3 spans 15 residues. CDR1 and CDR2 (germline): MNHEY, SVGAGI. Here the CDR3 DNA reads TGTGCCAGCAGCATCACAGGGGGAGGGAGGGAGACCCAGTACTTC. It translates to CASSITGGGRETQYF.

The V and J genes are TRBV3-1 (or the pseudogene TRBV3-2) and TRBJ1-2; D gene unclear. Germline V gives CDR1 LGHDT, CDR2 YNNKEL (reference sequence). V was trimmed by 4 bases and J by 6 bases, leaving 18 bases between them. The CDR3 contains 15 residues. The CDR3 loop reads CASSPPFSLEHGYTF. DNA of the CDR3: TGTGCCAGCAGCCCACCATTTTCCCTAGAACATGGCTACACCTTC.

The rearrangement uses TRBV3-1 (or the pseudogene TRBV3-2) and TRBJ1-1, with D unresolved. The CDR3 length is 15 residues. Per the germline V gene, CDR1 is LGHDT and CDR2 is YNNKEL (reference sequence). V shed 2 bases and J shed 5 bases, with 15 bases lying between them. The chain's CDR3 is CASSQFGFSGTEAFF. In DNA, the CDR3 is TGTGCCAGCAGCCAATTCGGGTTCAGTGGGACTGAAGCTTTCTTT.

The V gene is TRBV4-3, the J gene TRBJ1-5; 7 bases are shared with TRBD1. Germline V gene lookup returns CDR1 LGHNA and CDR2 YSLEER. The CDR3 loop spans 13 amino acids. J was trimmed by 8 bases and V by 3 bases; bases with no gene match: 4. DNA for the CDR3: TGCGCCAGCAGCCAGACAGGGTTGGAGCCCCAGCATTTT. Its translation is CASSQTGLEPQHF.

This chain links TRBV7-8 with TRBJ1-1; 8 bases match TRBD1. V shed 4 bases, J shed 6 bases, and the junction held 7 bases outside the gene matches. The CDR3 covers 14 residues. Germline lookup yields CDR1 SGHVS and CDR2 FQNEAQ. The DNA for the CDR3 is TGTGCCAGCAGCTCCAGGACAGGGCCGGCTGAAGCTTTCTTT. Protein sequence: CASSSRTGPAEAFF.

The rearrangement links TRBV27 to TRBJ1-6, with 8 bases fitting TRBD1. The germline gives CDR1 MNHEY, CDR2 SMNVEV (reference sequence). V shed 4 bases, J shed 12 bases, and the junction held 11 bases outside the gene matches. The CDR3 is made up of 15 amino acids. The CDR3 region is CASSSTGQGKVPLHF. CDR3 DNA: TGTGCCAGCAGTTCTACCGGACAGGGAAAGGTACCCCTCCACTTT.

The rearrangement joins TRBV19 to TRBJ1-5; unclear D gene. Trimming shortened V by 9 bases and J by 0 bases, and 9 bases separated the two germline ends. Germline lookup yields CDR1 LNHDA and CDR2 SQIVND (reference sequence). The length of the CDR3 is 13 residues. Here the CDR3 DNA reads TGTGCCAGCCGTCCACTTAGCAATCAGCCCCAGCATTTT. This sequence encodes CASRPLSNQPQHF. The full variable domain, its missing parts supplied by reference TRBV19 and TRBJ1-5, is DGGITQSPKYLFRKEGQNVTLSCEQNLNHDAMYWYRQDPGQGLRLIYYSQIVNDFQKGDIAEGYSVSREKKESFPLTVTSAQKNPTAFYLCASRPLSNQPQHFGDGTRLSIL.

The V and J genes are TRBV5-1 and TRBJ1-2, with 8 bases aligning to TRBD1. Trimming cost V 4 bases and J 4 bases; bases outside gene matches: 9. Germline CDR1 SGHRS, CDR2 YFSETQ. The CDR3 is 15 residues long. CDR3 bases: TGCGCCAGCAGCCCGGATGGGGGACAGGTCTATGGCTACACCTTC. It translates to CASSPDGGQVYGYTF.

The chain recombines TRBV19 with TRBJ1-5, with unresolved D. Trimming left V 7 bases short and J 6 bases short, with 19 bases between. This CDR3 has 15 amino acids. Germline assignment: CDR1 LNHDA and CDR2 SQIVND (reference sequence). The CDR3 sequence: CASTTSYGHGQPQHF. Written as DNA, the CDR3 is TGTGCCAGTACCACCTCTTATGGTCACGGTCAGCCCCAGCATTTT.

The J gene is TRBJ1-2, the V gene TRBV6-5; 9 positions match TRBD1. Germline lookup yields CDR1 MNHEY and CDR2 SVGAGI. The CDR3 totals 14 residues. V was pared by 2 bases and J by 5 bases, with 3 bases of the junction left unmatched. As DNA, the CDR3 is TGTGCCAGCAGTTACGTAGGGACAGGGTATGGCTACACCTTC. Its protein product is CASSYVGTGYGYTF.

The V gene is TRBV7-9, the J gene TRBJ1-5, with TRBD1 identical over 8 bases. V lost 4 bases, J lost 6 bases, and 5 bases stayed unmatched. The CDR3 totals 14 residues. The germline CDR1 and CDR2 sequences are SEHNR and FQNEAQ (reference sequence). The DNA of the CDR3 is TGTGCCAGCAGCTCACAGGGGGGAGGTCAGCCCCAGCATTTT. This codes for CASSSQGGGQPQHF.

This rearrangement joins TRBV4-3 to TRBJ2-1; TRBD1 matches 10 bases. This CDR3 is 16 amino acids long. J was trimmed by 4 bases and V by 4 bases; bases with no gene match: 7. CDR1 LGHNA and CDR2 YSLEER come from the germline V gene. The CDR3 DNA reads TGCGCCAGCAGCCGGGACGGGACAGGGGTATACAATGAGCAGTTCTTC. Translated: CASSRDGTGVYNEQFF.

The chain carries TRBV21-1 and TRBJ1-6; the D call TRBD1 from the table was never checked on the DNA. TRBV21-1 is assigned pseudogene status. This CDR3 region has 17 residues. The CDR3 region is CASSRRTGGLPNSPLHF. The CDR3 DNA is TGTGCCAGCAGCAGGAGGACAGGGGGTTTGCCTAATTCACCCCTCCACTTT.

Only one count was recorded for this clone. The rearrangement uses TRBV2 and TRBJ2-3; 10 nucleotides match TRBD1. This CDR3 is 15 amino acids long. Trimming cost V 6 bases and J 6 bases; bases outside gene matches: 9. Looked up from germline, CDR1 is SNHLY and CDR2 is FYNNEI. The CDR3 reads CASRSGTGVFDTQYF. In nucleotides, the CDR3 is TGTGCCAGCAGATCGGGGACAGGGGTCTTTGATACGCAGTATTTT.

The rearrangement links TRBV30 to TRBJ1-4; the D gene is possibly TRBD1 (6 bases). This CDR3 comprises 16 residues. Germline-derived CDR1 and CDR2 are GTSNPN and SVGIG (reference sequence). V dropped 3 bases and J dropped 1 base, with 15 bases sitting between them. The CDR3 region has the DNA TGTGCCTGGAGCCCCGGACAGCTTGAAACTAATGAAAAACTGTTTTTT. Translating gives CAWSPGQLETNEKLFF.

Notes on this clone: The sample holds other DNA sequences that translate to the same CDR3. The chain couples TRBV6-5 to TRBJ1-5; TRBD1 aligns across 9 bases. The CDR3 covers 15 residues. Germline CDR1 reads MNHEY; CDR2 reads SVGAGI. The junction had 3 bases not matched to a gene; V was cut back by 4 bases and J by 2 bases. The DNA for the CDR3 is TGTGCCAGCAGTTCGGACAGGGGAGGCAATCAGCCCCAGCATTTT. Amino acid sequence: CASSSDRGGNQPQHF.